This T cell receptor beta chain was captured in a study of blood T cell repertoires in COVID-19. Background on the study: Both acute and convalescent COVID-19 samples were obtained from the United States, Italy and Spain. Sources were T cells, B-cell-depleted T cells, or PBMCs; the material itself was cDNA or gDNA.

Authors' analysis steps: How many nucleated cells were present was estimated from reference gene primer amplification. Clones were read by immunoSEQ multiplex PCR, and TCRdb kept only the in-frame ones, dropping some. V, J and clone size derive from that table, while D and trimming were established from the DNA sequence. The table includes hundreds of thousands of clones, around 87% detected once. Per germline, CDR1 SGHAT and CDR2 FQNNGV. With 0 bases clipped from V and 0 bases from J, the junction kept 0 bases outside the gene matches. The length of the CDR3 is 15 residues. Sequences were obtained from peripheral blood. The rearrangement links TRBV11-2 to TRBJ2-3; 7 nucleotides line up with TRBD2. The sequence was collected from a man aged 55 to 70 with acute or convalescent COVID-19. The CDR3 loop is CASSLERGSTDTQYF. The CDR3 DNA reads as TGTGCCAGCAGCTTAGAGCGGGGGAGCACAGATACGCAGTATTTT.